This T cell receptor (beta chain) was sequenced for a study of T cell repertoires in cytomegalovirus infection. Overall study context: Public TCR beta signatures marked donors with CMV infection and the matching HLA. Broader study findings: Clonotypes of TCR beta that were HLA-C-restricted and CMV-specific dominated the ex vivo response.

Germline V gives CDR1 SGHTA, CDR2 FQGNSA. This CDR3 spans 16 amino acids. V was cut by 5 bases and J by 0 bases, with 15 bases left in between. TCRdb re-called the reads with MiXCR, one entry per CDR3 protein. The sample has roughly 720,000 distinct CDR3 sequences; roughly a third are singletons. This clonotype was counted at least ten times. Its antigen is still unknown. What was sequenced was PBMCs. This TCR came from a human donor in good health (CMV status not recorded). Some clones in this sample may be carry-over from other donors' samples. J is TRBJ2-3 and V is TRBV7-2; D may match TRBD1 or TRBD2 (5 bases each). The CDR3 bases are TGTGCCAGCAGCCCCCGGGGACCGACTAGCACAGATACGCAGTATTTT. Translating it yields CASSPRGPTSTDTQYF.